This T cell receptor (beta chain) was documented in a study of blood T cell repertoires in COVID-19. Study-level background: The study drew acute and convalescent COVID-19 samples from the United States, Italy and Spain.

The CDR3 is made up of 13 amino acids. The germline CDR1 and CDR2 sequences are SGHTA and FQGNSA. Trimming shortened V by 3 bases and J by 8 bases, and 13 bases separated the two germline ends. Everyone who took part was roughly 18 to 89 years old, and they came from 20 to 25 US areas. Before being deemed recovered, Cohort 3 donors had two negative PCRs, clearance, or symptom resolution. Authors' data handling: Reference gene primer amplification gave estimated nucleated cell counts. Here immunoSEQ multiplex PCR was the method, and the copy in TCRdb shows in-frame clones only, minus some. V and J calls and clone size are copied from that table; D and trimming were computed from the DNA. The sample gives almost 400,000 clones, about nine tenths of which show up once; 1.7% is in the top ten.

Material for sequencing was PBMCs or T cells enriched from blood (not recorded which). The chain recombines TRBV7-2 with TRBJ1-2; D might be TRBD1 (5 bases). This receptor was identified in a woman under 40 who had recovered from COVID-19. Here the CDR3 DNA reads TGTGCCAGCAGCTTCCCCGCCAGGGTCGGCTACACCTTC. Protein product: CASSFPARVGYTF.